This TCR beta chain originates from a study of blood T cell repertoires in COVID-19. Study in general: The United States, Italy and Spain supplied acute and convalescent COVID-19 samples.

Authors' data handling: Amplifying reference gene primers gave estimates of nucleated cell counts. Assay used: immunoSEQ multiplex PCR; TCRdb lists only in-frame clones, some missing. V and J calls and clone size are given by that table; D and trimming were obtained from the DNA. The data contain tens of thousands of clones, more than 75% of them singletons. Trimming removed 4 bases from V and 5 bases from J; junction bases left unmatched: 9. Germline V gives CDR1 KGHSH, CDR2 LQKENI. This CDR3 contains 15 residues. This clone has just one count. This TCR came from a human donor in a cohort sampled during active COVID-19. V gene TRBV18 combines with J gene TRBJ2-7; 9 bases map to TRBD2. Input material: peripheral blood. CDR3 DNA: TGTGCCAGCTCACAGTCGGCGGGGGGGTCCCACGAGCAGTACTTC. Protein sequence: CASSQSAGGSHEQYF.